The T cell receptor (beta chain) described here comes from a study of T cells in Graves' hyperthyroidism and ophthalmopathy. Overall study findings and caveats: The model identified upcoming ophthalmopathy a median approximately seven months ahead of onset.

The table lists this clonotype with a few counts. Its antigen is not identified. V gave up 8 bases and J gave up 1 base, with 16 bases separating them. The CDR3 is 15 residues long. Germline V gene lookup returns CDR1 MDHEN and CDR2 SYDVKM. Amplified TCR beta CDR3 regions derived from RNA transcripts. The TCR CDR3 first-round RT-PCR relied on the HTBI primer set. TCRdb called the multiplex PCR reads again in MiXCR, with one record for every CDR3 protein. The sample lists about 350,000 distinct CDR3 sequences, approximately 15% occurring once. The TCR originated in a woman under 40 with Graves' hyperthyroidism. The material sequenced was blood. The rearrangement joins TRBV28 to TRBJ2-3; perhaps TRBD2 as D (5 bases). DNA for the CDR3: TGTGCCAGCCGTGGTGAGGGTCGGGGCACAGATACGCAGTATTTT. This sequence encodes CASRGEGRGTDTQYF.